These 12 T cell receptor beta chains were all obtained from the same sample, sequenced in a study of OX40 agonist ivuxolimab in advanced cancers. Libraries were prepared by immunoSEQ multiplex PCR; TCRdb keeps only in-frame clonotypes and omits some of them. There are about 71,000 clones in the sample; approximately 78% occur only once, and approximately 5% lies in the top ten. The sequencing here drew on CD4+ or CD8+ T cells sorted from blood, taken in a trial of the OX40 agonist ivuxolimab. All receptors come from an adult with an advanced solid tumor such as melanoma, head and neck, liver or kidney cancer.

J is TRBJ2-3 and V is TRBV5-1, with TRBD2 matching over 7 bases. The CDR3 is made up of 16 amino acids. Germline V gives CDR1 SGHRS, CDR2 YFSETQ. V gave up 4 bases and J gave up 3 bases; unmatched junction bases: 11. CDR3 region: CASSTEPGGFTDTQYF. CDR3 sequence (DNA): TGCGCCAGCAGCACCGAGCCGGGGGGTTTTACAGATACGCAGTATTTT.

The chain uses TRBV2 and TRBJ2-2; weak D call: TRBD1 (5 bases). Trimming removed 6 bases from V and 5 bases from J, with 16 bases in between. This CDR3 region has 15 residues. Germline CDR1 reads SNHLY; CDR2 reads FYNNEI. The CDR3, as DNA: TGTGCCAGCAGGTTCCAGGGTTTGAGAACCGGGGAGCTGTTTTTT. Its translation is CASRFQGLRTGELFF.

This clone was seen only once. One junction end does not reproduce the germline sequence, and a read error may be involved. The gene calls are TRBV11-2 and TRBJ1-1; 9 bases are a match to TRBD1. The CDR3 has 11 amino acids. Germline V lookup: CDR1 SGHAT, CDR2 FQNNGV. The CDR3 bases are TGTGCCAGCAGCCACACCGGGACAGGGATCTTT. It encodes CASSHTGTGIF.

The chain combines TRBV5-4 with TRBJ2-7, with a weak D call TRBD2 (6 bases). The germline gives CDR1 SGHNT, CDR2 YYREEE (reference sequence). V lost 0 bases, J lost 3 bases, and 13 bases lay in between. This CDR3 has 15 residues. The CDR3 reads CASSLGRGFRYEQYF. The CDR3 DNA is TGTGCCAGCAGCTTGGGTCGGGGGTTTCGCTACGAGCAGTACTTC.

The chain is built from TRBV10-1 and TRBJ2-7; TRBD2 matches 14 bases. Trimming took 6 bases from V and 3 from J; bases not matched to a gene: 7. CDR3 size: 16 residues. Germline V lookup: CDR1 WNHNN, CDR2 SYGVQD (reference sequence). The chain's CDR3 is CASREGTSGSHYEQYF. CDR3 sequence (DNA): TGCGCCAGCAGAGAAGGGACTAGCGGGAGTCACTACGAGCAGTACTTC.

The gene calls are TRBV7-2 and TRBJ2-2; TRBD1 agrees at 8 bases. Germline-derived CDR1 and CDR2 are SGHTA and FQGNSA. CDR3 length equals 16 residues. Trimming at V came to 1 base and at J to 4 bases, leaving 5 bases not matched to a gene. CDR3 DNA sequence: TGTGCCAGCAGCTTAGTACAGGGGGTAGGCACCGGGGAGCTGTTTTTT. The encoded protein is CASSLVQGVGTGELFF.

The chain combines TRBV18 with TRBJ2-7; 8 bases map to TRBD1. V dropped 3 bases and J dropped 1; count of bases not matched to a gene: 5. Germline lookup yields CDR1 KGHSH and CDR2 LQKENI. The CDR3 consists of 15 residues. The CDR3 protein is CASSPTGENSYEQYF. CDR3 bases: TGTGCCAGCTCACCGACAGGGGAGAATTCCTACGAGCAGTACTTC.

This clone appeared a single time. The V and J genes are TRBV4-1 and TRBJ2-3, with D perhaps matching TRBD1 or TRBD2 (7 bases each). CDR3 length equals 17 residues. The V gene lost 4 bases and the J gene lost 1 base, with 18 bases spanning the gap. Germline V gene data show CDR1 as MGHRA and CDR2 as YSYEKL. Here the CDR3 reads CASSRLGGGAGTDTQYF. DNA for the CDR3: TGCGCCAGCAGCCGCCTGGGAGGGGGCGCTGGCACAGATACGCAGTATTTT.

This chain connects TRBV10-3 to TRBJ1-1, with unresolved D. Germline V gives CDR1 ENHRY, CDR2 SYGVKD. The length of the CDR3 is 14 residues. V lost 4 bases, J lost 0 bases, and 9 bases lay in between. The CDR3 DNA follows: TGTGCCATCAGTGTTGAGGGAATGAACACTGAAGCTTTCTTT. Translated, it gives CAISVEGMNTEAFF.

J is TRBJ2-7 and V is TRBV7-7; TRBD2 aligns across 10 bases. V was clipped by 5 bases and J by 4 bases; unmatched bases: 8. The CDR3 extends over 15 amino acids. Germline loops: CDR1 SSHAT, CDR2 FNYEAQ (reference sequence). For the CDR3, the DNA is TGTGCCAGCAGCCCCGCTAGCGGGAGTCAGTACGAGCAGTACTTC. As protein: CASSPASGSQYEQYF. The full variable domain, in which reference TRBV7-7 and TRBJ2-7 provide the parts outside the CDR3, is GAGVSQSPRYKVTKRGQDVTLRCDPISSHATLYWYQQALGQGPEFLTYFNYEAQPDKSGLPSDRFSAERPEGSISTLTIQRTEQRDSAMYRCASSPASGSQYEQYFGPGTRLTVT.

The V call is TRBV15, the J call TRBJ2-1; 8 nucleotides align to TRBD2. Trimming removed 1 base from V and 5 bases from J; junction bases left unmatched: 4. The CDR3 is 15 residues long. Germline loops: CDR1 LNHNV, CDR2 YYDKDF (reference sequence). CDR3 sequence (DNA): TGTGCCACCAGCAGAGTGGCGGGGGGAAACAATGAGCAGTTCTTC. Protein sequence: CATSRVAGGNNEQFF. Complete variable domain (other parts from reference TRBV15 and TRBJ2-1): DAMVIQNPRYQVTQFGKPVTLSCSQTLNHNVMYWYQQKSSQAPKLLFHYYDKDFNNEADTPDNFQSRRPNTSFCFLDIRSPGLGDTAMYLCATSRVAGGNNEQFFGPGTRLTVL.

The chain has TRBV2 and TRBJ2-3; D is possibly TRBD1 or TRBD2 (6 bases each). The V end lost 5 bases, the J end lost 4 bases, and 16 bases lay between the germline ends. The germline CDR1 and CDR2 sequences are SNHLY and FYNNEI. This CDR3 is built from 15 residues. The CDR3 DNA follows: TGTGCCAGCAGTAGGGACAACCCTAGCGCAGATACGCAGTATTTT. This translates into CASSRDNPSADTQYF.